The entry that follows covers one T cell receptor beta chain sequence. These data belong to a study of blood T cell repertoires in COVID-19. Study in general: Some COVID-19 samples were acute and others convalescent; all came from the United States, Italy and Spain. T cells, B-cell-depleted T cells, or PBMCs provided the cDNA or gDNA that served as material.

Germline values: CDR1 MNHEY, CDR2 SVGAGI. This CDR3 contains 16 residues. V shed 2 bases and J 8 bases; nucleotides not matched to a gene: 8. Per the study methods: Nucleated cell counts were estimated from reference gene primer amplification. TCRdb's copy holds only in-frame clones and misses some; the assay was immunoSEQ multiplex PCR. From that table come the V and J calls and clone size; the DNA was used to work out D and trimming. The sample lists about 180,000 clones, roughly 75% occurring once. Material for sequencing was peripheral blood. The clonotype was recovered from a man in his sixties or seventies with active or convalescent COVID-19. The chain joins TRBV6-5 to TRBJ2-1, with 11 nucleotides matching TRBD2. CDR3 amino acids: CASSYGGLAGGYEQFF. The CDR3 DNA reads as TGTGCCAGCAGTTACGGAGGGCTAGCGGGGGGTTATGAGCAGTTCTTC.